This is a list of T cell receptor beta chains from one sample in a study of T cells after yellow fever vaccination. Using its own MiXCR run on the 5' RACE reads, TCRdb lists one record per CDR3 protein. This sample yields around 550,000 distinct CDR3 sequences, of which under 25% are seen a single time; roughly an eighth belongs to the top ten. Sample: PBMCs, taken 15 days after the yellow fever booster vaccination. The source of these receptors is a man in his thirties or forties who received the YFV17D yellow fever vaccine. Both conserved end residues are part of each CDR3. D genes are given only for firm matches. Clone size, where shown, is once, few, many, or a class for clones that have expanded.

j_call	d_call	v_call	clone_size	cdr3_nt	cdr3_aa
TRBJ2-7	TRBD1	TRBV29-1	few	TGCAGCGTTGGTCGGGACAGGGATTACGAGCAGTACTTC	CSVGRDRDYEQYF
TRBJ2-5	.	TRBV7-2	.	TGTGCCAGCAGCTTCGAGACTAGAGAGACCCAGTACTTC	CASSFETRETQYF
TRBJ2-2	.	TRBV5-1	.	TGCGCCAGCAGCTTAGGGGACATTCCCCTTGGCGGGGAGCTGTTTTTT	CASSLGDIPLGGELFF
TRBJ2-5	.	TRBV27	.	TGTGCCAGCAGTACCGGCCTTAAAGAGACCCAGTACTTC	CASSTGLKETQYF
TRBJ2-5	.	TRBV7-2	few	TGTGCCAGCAGCTTAGTTCCCGGGGGCTGGGAGACCCAGTACTTC	CASSLVPGGWETQYF
TRBJ2-5	TRBD2	TRBV5-1	many	TGCGCCAGCAGTTCCGGGACTAGCGGGAGTGGTTCAGAGACCCAGTACTTC	CASSSGTSGSGSETQYF
TRBJ2-1	.	TRBV7-8	.	TGTGCCAGCAGCTTAAAAGGCTACTACAATGAGCAGTTCTTC	CASSLKGYYNEQFF
TRBJ1-2	.	TRBV28	.	TGTGCCAGCAGTTTAATCAGGGGAAGAGGCTACACCTTC	CASSLIRGRGYTF
TRBJ2-1	TRBD1	TRBV25-1	.	TGTGCCAGCAGTGAGGGACAGGGCTCCTACAATGAGCAGTTCTTC	CASSEGQGSYNEQFF
TRBJ2-1	.	TRBV2	many	TGTGCCAGCAGTGGTCGGGGAGAGCAGTTCTTC	CASSGRGEQFF
TRBJ2-3	TRBD2	TRBV20-1	.	TGCAGTGCTAGAGGTCGCCTAGCGGGGAGCACAGATACGCAGTATTTT	CSARGRLAGSTDTQYF
TRBJ2-1	TRBD2	TRBV5-1	.	TGCGCCAGCAGCCCAACTAGCGCAAGCTCCTACAATGAGCAGTTCTTC	CASSPTSASSYNEQFF
TRBJ2-7	TRBD2	TRBV20-1	.	TGCAGTGCTACCCTAACACGCGGCGGGAGGGCCTACGAGCAGTACTTC	CSATLTRGGRAYEQYF
TRBJ1-1	.	TRBV7-8	.	TGTGCCAGCAGCCTAGGGACATCCAACACTGAAGCTTTCTTT	CASSLGTSNTEAFF
TRBJ1-4	.	TRBV6-1	.	TGTGCCAGCAGCCCTCGGCCCGACCCCTCTAATGAAAAACTGTTTTTT	CASSPRPDPSNEKLFF
TRBJ2-5	TRBD2	TRBV6-2/TRBV6-3	few	TGTGCCAGCAGCCTTACTAGCGGGACAGAGACCCAGTACTTC	CASSLTSGTETQYF
TRBJ2-1	TRBD2	TRBV20-1	.	TGCAGTGCCATCGGACTAGCGGGAGACAATGAGCAGTTCTTC	CSAIGLAGDNEQFF
TRBJ2-2	.	TRBV9	few	TGTGCCAGCAGCGTGACGGTTGCGAACACCGGGGAGCTGTTTTTT	CASSVTVANTGELFF
TRBJ2-7	.	TRBV7-9	few	TGTGCCAGCAGTTTCGGGGCTAGCCCTTACGAGCAGTACTTC	CASSFGASPYEQYF
TRBJ1-1	TRBD1	TRBV20-1	.	TGCAGTGCTAGCCTCGGGACAGTGAACACTGAAGCTTTCTTT	CSASLGTVNTEAFF
TRBJ2-1	.	TRBV3-1	.	TGTGCCAGCAGCCTACTCGTGCGGGTGGGGGAGGATGAGCAGTTCTTC	CASSLLVRVGEDEQFF
TRBJ2-6	.	TRBV29-1	.	TGCAGCGTGAAAACATTTGGGGCCAACGTCCTGACTTTC	CSVKTFGANVLTF
TRBJ2-7	.	TRBV5-1	.	TGCGCCAGCAGGCAAACCTACGAGCAGTACTTC	CASRQTYEQYF
TRBJ2-1	TRBD2	TRBV20-1	.	TGCAGTGCTAGCCTAGCGGGAGACAATGAGCAGTTCTTC	CSASLAGDNEQFF
TRBJ1-1	.	TRBV29-1	few	TGCAGCGTTGAAGGTCCAGGGGCGAACACTGAAGCTTTCTTT	CSVEGPGANTEAFF
TRBJ2-4	TRBD2	TRBV4-3	.	TGCGCCAGCAGCCAAGACCGGGGCGGGAGGGCCCCGAACATTCAGTACTTC	CASSQDRGGRAPNIQYF
TRBJ2-5	TRBD2	TRBV7-2	few	TGTGCCAGCAGCCCAACTAGCGGGAGGGTGTTCGCGGAGACCCAGTACTTC	CASSPTSGRVFAETQYF
TRBJ2-3	TRBD2	TRBV11-2	few	TGTGCCAGCAGCTTTGGAGCGGGAGGGCCTCCTACCACAGATACGCAGTATTTT	CASSFGAGGPPTTDTQYF
TRBJ2-4	TRBD2	TRBV5-6	.	TGTGCCAGCAGAGAAGCGGGAGACCCCGTAGGGGACATTCAGTACTTC	CASREAGDPVGDIQYF